Reported below is one T cell receptor beta chain. The antigen remains undetermined. Quantitative 5'-RACE with molecular barcodes generated TCR beta libraries. Each CDR3 protein gets one entry after TCRdb re-called the 5' RACE reads with MiXCR. The data show about 90,000 distinct CDR3 sequences, about 27% seen once. Germline V gene data show CDR1 as SGHKS and CDR2 as YYEKEE (reference sequence). V trimming: 3 bases; J trimming: 6 bases; junction bases outside the gene matches: 5. The CDR3 sequence is 15 residues long. This entry is derived from a study of CD8 T cells in ankylosing spondylitis. General study findings and limits: Previous work reported some of these motif variants in the synovial fluid and blood of reactive arthritis.

V is TRBV5-5 and J is TRBJ2-1; TRBD1 matches 11 bases. The material sequenced was blood, either unsorted or a sorted T cell fraction (not recorded which). This clonotype was sampled from a male donor with ankylosing spondylitis or in good health (not recorded which). The CDR3 protein is CASSSGTGGSNEQFF. CDR3 sequence (DNA): TGTGCCAGCAGCTCTGGGACAGGGGGAAGCAATGAGCAGTTCTTC.